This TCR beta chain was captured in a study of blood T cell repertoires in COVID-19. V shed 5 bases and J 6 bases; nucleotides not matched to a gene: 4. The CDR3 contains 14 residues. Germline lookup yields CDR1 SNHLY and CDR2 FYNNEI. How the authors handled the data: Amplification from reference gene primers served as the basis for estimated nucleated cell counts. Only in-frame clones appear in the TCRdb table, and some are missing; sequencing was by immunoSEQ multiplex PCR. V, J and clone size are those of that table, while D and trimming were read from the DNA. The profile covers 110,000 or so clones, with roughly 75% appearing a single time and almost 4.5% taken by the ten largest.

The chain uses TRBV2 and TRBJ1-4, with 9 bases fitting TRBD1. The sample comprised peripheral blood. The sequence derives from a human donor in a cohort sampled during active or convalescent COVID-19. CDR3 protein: CASSPGQGYEKLFF. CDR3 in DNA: TGTGCCAGCAGTCCGGGACAGGGTTATGAAAAACTGTTTTTT.